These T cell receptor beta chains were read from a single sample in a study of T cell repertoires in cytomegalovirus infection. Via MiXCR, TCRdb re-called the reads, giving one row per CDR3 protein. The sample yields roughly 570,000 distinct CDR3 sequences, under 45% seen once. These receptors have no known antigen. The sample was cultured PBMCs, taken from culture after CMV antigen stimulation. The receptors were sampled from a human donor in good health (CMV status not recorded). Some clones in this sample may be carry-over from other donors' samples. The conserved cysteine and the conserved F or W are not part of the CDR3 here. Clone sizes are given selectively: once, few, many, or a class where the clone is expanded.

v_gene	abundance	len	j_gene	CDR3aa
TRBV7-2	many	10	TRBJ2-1	ASSPDRVGQF
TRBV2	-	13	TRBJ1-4	ASRSWDSSNEKLF
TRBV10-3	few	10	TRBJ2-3	AISLSGDTQY
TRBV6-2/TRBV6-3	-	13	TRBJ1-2	ASTRSRRGAGGYT
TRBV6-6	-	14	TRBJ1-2	ASRAPNRGTNYGYT
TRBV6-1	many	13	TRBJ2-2	ASRGETRGPGELF
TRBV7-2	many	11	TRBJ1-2	ASSFARDRGYT
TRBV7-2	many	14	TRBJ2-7	ASSRSGAQSSYEQY
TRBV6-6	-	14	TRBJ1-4	ASSYLQRSGAEKLF
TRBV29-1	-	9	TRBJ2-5	SVGPSETQY
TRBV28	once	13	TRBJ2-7	ASSHRGRGVDEQY
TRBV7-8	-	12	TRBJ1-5	ASSSAYRDQPQH
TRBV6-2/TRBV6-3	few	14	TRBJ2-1	ASSFKTSGFVYEQF
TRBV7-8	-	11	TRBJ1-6	ASSPRDGYPLH
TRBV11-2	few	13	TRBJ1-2	ASTLGPGVSYGYT
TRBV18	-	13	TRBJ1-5	ASSGTGRVYQPQH
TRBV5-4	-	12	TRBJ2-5	ASSFGGDRETQY
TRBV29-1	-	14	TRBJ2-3	SVEPGTGPSTDTQY
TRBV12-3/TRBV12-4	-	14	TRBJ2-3	ASSPGLIGYTDTQY
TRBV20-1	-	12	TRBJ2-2	SARTGGGTGELF
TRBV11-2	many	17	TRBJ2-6	ASSLVEGHSRAGANVLT
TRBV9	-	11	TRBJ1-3	ASSVATEDTIY
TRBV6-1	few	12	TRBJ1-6	ASSMEGFNSPLH
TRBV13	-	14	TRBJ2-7	ASSWGGGQGTYEQY
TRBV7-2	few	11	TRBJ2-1	ASSLGPLNEQF
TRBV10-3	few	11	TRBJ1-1	AIGTGGHTEAF
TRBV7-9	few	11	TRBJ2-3	ASIHAGTDTQY
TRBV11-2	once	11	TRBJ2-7	ASSPKPQGGQY
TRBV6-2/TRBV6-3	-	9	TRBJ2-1	ASTRTGLQF
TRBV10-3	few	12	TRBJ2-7	ATGTSLSSYEQY
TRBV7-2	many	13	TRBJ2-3	ASSSDRGYTDTQY
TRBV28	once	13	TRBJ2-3	ASSPRDATTDTQY
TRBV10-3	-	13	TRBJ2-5	AISGSGGVRETQY
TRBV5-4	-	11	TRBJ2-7	ASTGPPTYEQY
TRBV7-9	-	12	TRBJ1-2	ASSLQGVHYGYT
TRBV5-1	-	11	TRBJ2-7	ASSLEPSGEQY
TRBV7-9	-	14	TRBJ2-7	ASSPPTSGRWKEQY
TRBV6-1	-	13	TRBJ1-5	ASSESGRGNQPQH
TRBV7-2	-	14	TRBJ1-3	ASSSEQRAFGNTIY
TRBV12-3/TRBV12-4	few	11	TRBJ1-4	ASRQGVGEKLF
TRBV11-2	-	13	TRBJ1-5	ASSFGGNSNQPQH
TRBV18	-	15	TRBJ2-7	ASSTRGVASRSYEQY
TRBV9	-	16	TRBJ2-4	ASSVSESRSGNENIQY
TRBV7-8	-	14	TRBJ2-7	ASSAKPGLLYGEQY